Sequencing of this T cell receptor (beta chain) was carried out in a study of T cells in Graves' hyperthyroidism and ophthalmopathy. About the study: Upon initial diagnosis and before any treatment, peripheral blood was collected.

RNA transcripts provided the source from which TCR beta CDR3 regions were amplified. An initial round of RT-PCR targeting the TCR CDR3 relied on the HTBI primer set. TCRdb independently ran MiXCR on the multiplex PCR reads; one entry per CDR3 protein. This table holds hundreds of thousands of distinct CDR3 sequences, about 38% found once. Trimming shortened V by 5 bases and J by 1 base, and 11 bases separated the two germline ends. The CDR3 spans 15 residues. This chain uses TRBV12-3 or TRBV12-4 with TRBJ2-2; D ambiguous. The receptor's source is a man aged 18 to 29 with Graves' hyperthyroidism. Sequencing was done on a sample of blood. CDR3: CASSPASRNTGELFF. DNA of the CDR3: TGTGCCAGCAGTCCCGCCTCTCGGAACACCGGGGAGCTGTTTTTT.